Below are 30 T cell receptor beta chains sequenced from a single sample in a study of neurological immune-mediated disorders. Specified time point: technical triplicate 3. Via MiXCR, TCRdb re-called the 5' RACE reads, giving one row per CDR3 protein. The sample contains about 44,000 distinct CDR3 sequences, around a fifth of which appear only once. The sequencing input was PBMCs. These receptor sequences come from a man in his 60s with HTLV-1-associated myelopathy (HAM/TSP).

V gene TRBV20-1 combines with J gene TRBJ1-1, with a possible D match to TRBD1 (5 bases). CDR1 and CDR2 (germline): DFQATT, SNEGSKA (reference sequence). The CDR3 spans 14 residues. V was pared by 7 bases and J by 3 bases, with 18 bases between. CDR3 coding DNA: TGCAGTGTTCCGGGCCCCCTGGGGGACACTGAAGCTTTCTTT. This translates into CSVPGPLGDTEAFF.

This clonotype has a count of ten or more. The chain links TRBV20-1 to TRBJ2-1, with D unresolved. Germline V gene lookup returns CDR1 DFQATT and CDR2 SNEGSKA (reference sequence). The CDR3 runs 11 residues. The V and J ends lost 6 bases and 10 bases respectively, with 13 bases between them. The DNA for the CDR3 is TGCAGTGCGGTTGGAAGAGACGAGCAGTTCTTC. Its protein product is CSAVGRDEQFF.

This clonotype showed up many times. The V gene is TRBV28, the J gene TRBJ1-2; D uncertain. Germline-derived CDR1 and CDR2 are MDHEN and SYDVKM. V lost 6 bases and J 4 bases, leaving 12 bases between the germline ends. CDR3 size: 13 residues. Here the CDR3 reads CASSKGGPYGYTF. CDR3 nucleotides: TGTGCCAGCAGCAAAGGAGGGCCCTATGGCTACACCTTC.

The chain employs TRBV4-1 and TRBJ1-2; D is unclear. Germline V gene lookup returns CDR1 MGHRA and CDR2 YSYEKL. Trimming pared 1 base from V and 6 bases from J, leaving 18 bases between. CDR3 length equals 16 residues. Here the CDR3 reads CASSQAPVRGGDGYTF. The CDR3 DNA reads as TGCGCCAGCAGCCAAGCCCCTGTCAGAGGTGGAGATGGCTACACCTTC.

On this clonotype: This may be a read error, as it is one base from a much larger clone. This rearrangement joins TRBV7-2 to TRBJ1-1; 8 bases agree with TRBD1. Per the germline V gene, CDR1 is SGHTA and CDR2 is FQGNSA. This CDR3 region has 18 residues. J gave up 0 bases and V 4 bases, and 13 bases lay outside the gene matches. Here the CDR3 reads CASSSRPPGQDMNTEAFF. CDR3 in DNA: TGTGCCAGCAGCTCTAGGCCCCCGGGACAGGACATGAACACTGAAGCTTTCTTT.

This clonotype was seen at least ten times. The chain is built from TRBV27 and TRBJ2-3, with TRBD2 matching over 13 bases. This CDR3 is 17 amino acids long. Germline V gives CDR1 MNHEY, CDR2 SMNVEV (reference sequence). Trimming removed 4 bases from V and 4 bases from J; junction bases left unmatched: 8. The CDR3 sequence: CASSSQGLAGRSDTQYF. Written as DNA, the CDR3 is TGTGCCAGCAGTTCTCAGGGACTAGCGGGGAGATCAGATACGCAGTATTTT.

On this clonotype itself: An end of the junction differs from the germline gene, which may be a read error. The V call is TRBV10-3, the J call TRBJ2-5; TRBD2 agrees at 8 bases. The CDR3 has 18 amino acids. Germline assignment: CDR1 ENHRY and CDR2 SYGVKD. The CDR3 region is CASSYRMGGGILQETQYF. The CDR3 nucleotides read TGTGCCAGCAGTTACCGGATGGGCGGGGGGATCCTCCAAGAGACCCAGTACTTC.

This clonotype came up many times. The V gene is TRBV19, the J gene TRBJ1-1; tentative D call: TRBD1 (6 bases). Germline CDR1 and CDR2: LNHDA and SQIVND (reference sequence). V was trimmed by 4 bases and J by 0 bases, leaving 15 bases between them. The CDR3 spans 16 residues. CDR3 loop: CASSSGGPLLNTEAFF. CDR3 nucleotide sequence: TGTGCCAGTAGTAGCGGGGGCCCGCTTTTGAACACTGAAGCTTTCTTT.

This clonotype was detected ten times or more. This chain connects TRBV29-1 to TRBJ1-1; D not resolved. Trimming removed 2 bases from V and 8 bases from J, with 15 bases in between. Germline CDR1 SQVTM, CDR2 ANQGSEA. The CDR3 spans 13 residues. CDR3 sequence (DNA): TGCAGCGTTGAAAGAGAGCATGCGACCGAAGCTTTCTTT. Its protein product is CSVEREHATEAFF.

As concerns this clonotype: The germline gene is not matched at one end of the junction; a read error may be the cause. The chain couples TRBV5-5 to TRBJ2-2; 9 bases are shared with TRBD1. The CDR3 is made up of 16 amino acids. Germline V CDR1 and CDR2: SGHKS, YYEKEE (reference sequence). CDR3 residues: CASSFGATGGSWELYF. Here the CDR3 DNA reads TGTGCCAGCAGCTTCGGGGCGACAGGGGGATCCTGGGAGCTGTATTTT.

This clonotype was counted at least ten times. The chain joins TRBV5-1 to TRBJ1-1; D call uncertain. Trimming removed 4 bases from V and 2 bases from J, with 9 bases in between. Germline CDR1 SGHRS, CDR2 YFSETQ. This CDR3 has 13 residues. CDR3 region: CASSSSPNTEAFF. In DNA, the CDR3 is TGCGCCAGCAGCAGCAGCCCAAACACTGAAGCTTTCTTT.

This clonotype was counted ten times or more. J is TRBJ1-2 and V is TRBV12-3 or TRBV12-4, with 7 bases identical to TRBD1. J gave up 4 bases and V 6 bases, and 8 bases lay outside the gene matches. CDR3 length: 14 residues. The CDR3 coding sequence is TGTGCCAGCAGGCCGACAGGGCGAAGCTATGGCTACACCTTC. Encoded protein: CASRPTGRSYGYTF.

This clonotype qualifies as medium-sized. This chain links TRBV7-9 with TRBJ2-7, with TRBD1 matching 10 bases. V lost 5 bases to trimming and J lost 3 bases; unmatched junction nucleotides: 4. This CDR3 has 14 amino acids. CDR1 and CDR2 from the germline V gene are SEHNR and FQNEAQ (reference sequence). The CDR3 nucleotides are TGTGCCAGCAGCCCAGGACAGGGGGTCTACGAGCAGTACTTC. It specifies CASSPGQGVYEQYF.

With respect to this clonotype: A much larger clonotype is one base distant, so this may be a read error. The CDR3: CASSSSGRATETQYF. CDR3 bases: TGTGCCAGCAGCTCTAGCGGGAGGGCCACAGAGACCCAGTACTTC. The chain has TRBV12-3 or TRBV12-4 and TRBJ2-5; 12 bases agree with TRBD2. V was clipped by 6 bases and J by 4 bases; unmatched bases: 6. The CDR3 has 15 amino acids.

This clonotype was found many times. The V call is TRBV12-3 or TRBV12-4, the J call TRBJ2-7; D is perhaps TRBD2 (6 bases). Trimming took 4 bases from V and 2 from J, leaving 9 bases between them. The CDR3 is made up of 13 amino acids. The CDR3 nucleotides are TGTGCCAGCAGTTCGGGACTTCCCTACGAGCAGTACTTC. Translated, it gives CASSSGLPYEQYF.

This clonotype turned up a few times. A read error is possible here, since a much larger clone lies one base away. The V call is TRBV28, the J call TRBJ1-4; D unresolved. Trimming stripped 5 bases from V and 10 bases from J, with 17 bases between. The CDR3 covers 14 residues. CDR1 and CDR2 from the germline V gene are MDHEN and SYDVKM. CDR3 residues: CASSPPSRGGKLFF. CDR3 bases: TGTGCCAGCAGTCCGCCCTCTAGAGGTGGAAAACTGTTTTTT.

This clonotype has a single count. Germline is not matched at one junction end, which may reflect a read error. V is TRBV11-1 and J is TRBJ2-3; weak D call: TRBD2 (6 bases). The CDR3 is 17 residues long. The V gene's germline CDR1 is SGHAT and CDR2 FQDESV (reference sequence). CDR3 residues: CASSPPRGGLDTNTQYF. The CDR3 coding sequence is TGTGCCAGCAGCCCCCCGAGGGGAGGACTTGACACAAATACGCAGTATTTT.

This clonotype was detected ten times or more. The chain combines TRBV5-1 with TRBJ2-5; perhaps TRBD1 as D (7 bases). The CDR3 totals 14 residues. The V end lost 4 bases, the J end lost 3 bases, and 13 bases lay between the germline ends. Germline V gene sequence: CDR1 SGHRS, CDR2 YFSETQ. This CDR3 is CASSAGQREETQYF. For the CDR3, the DNA is TGCGCCAGCAGCGCGGGACAGAGGGAAGAGACCCAGTACTTC.

The chain combines TRBV20-1 with TRBJ2-1; the D gene is possibly TRBD2 (5 bases). Germline CDR1 is DFQATT and CDR2 is SNEGSKA (reference sequence). The CDR3 is 14 amino acids. Trimming left V 3 bases short and J 6 bases short, with 15 bases between. The CDR3 loop reads CSASAASRINEQFF. The CDR3 nucleotides read TGCAGTGCTAGCGCGGCTAGCCGCATCAATGAGCAGTTCTTC.

At least ten counts were recorded for this clonotype. V gene TRBV28 combines with J gene TRBJ1-1; D call uncertain. Germline-derived CDR1 and CDR2 are MDHEN and SYDVKM. Trimming took 5 bases from V and 6 from J, leaving 13 bases between them. This CDR3 is 13 amino acids long. The CDR3 is CASSPPARAEAFF. CDR3 nucleotide sequence: TGTGCCAGCAGTCCACCCGCACGAGCTGAAGCTTTCTTT.

The rearrangement uses TRBV6-5 and TRBJ2-7; 11 bases are a match to TRBD2. V trimming: 5 bases; J trimming: 3 bases; junction bases outside the gene matches: 6. The CDR3 is made up of 15 amino acids. Per the germline V gene, CDR1 is MNHEY and CDR2 is SVGAGI. CDR3 residues: CASSPGLAGNYEQYF. DNA for the CDR3: TGTGCCAGCAGTCCCGGACTAGCGGGTAACTACGAGCAGTACTTC.

This clonotype turned up a few times. V usage is TRBV19 and J usage is TRBJ1-5; 7 nucleotides align to TRBD1. After removal of 9 bases from V and 4 bases from J, the junction contained 9 bases not matched to a gene. CDR3 length: 14 residues. CDR1 is LNHDA and CDR2 is SQIVND in the germline V gene (reference sequence). The DNA of the CDR3 is TGTGCCAGCAAGCTTTACAGGGGAAATCAGCCCCAGCATTTT. Translation gives CASKLYRGNQPQHF.

The V gene is TRBV20-1, the J gene TRBJ2-3; weak D call: TRBD2 (6 bases). CDR3 length: 13 residues. The V and J ends lost 6 bases and 6 bases respectively, with 16 bases between them. Germline-derived CDR1 and CDR2 are DFQATT and SNEGSKA (reference sequence). Here the CDR3 reads CSALPPGLDTQYF. CDR3 coding DNA: TGCAGTGCCCTACCTCCGGGACTTGATACGCAGTATTTT.

This clonotype was recorded many times. The chain combines TRBV29-1 with TRBJ2-1, with D uncertain. Germline V gene data show CDR1 as SQVTM and CDR2 as ANQGSEA. Trimming took 8 bases from V and 1 from J, leaving 18 bases between them. The length of the CDR3 is 15 residues. The CDR3, as DNA: TGCAGCTCCCAAGAAGGGATTTTGTCCTACAATGAGCAGTTCTTC. Translated, it gives CSSQEGILSYNEQFF.

Worth noting for this clonotype: This may be a read error: a much more frequent sequence differs by one nucleotide. The chain uses TRBV12-5 and TRBJ1-5; D possibly corresponds to TRBD1 (6 bases). With 7 bases removed from V and 4 bases from J, the gap between germline ends came to 11 bases. The CDR3 extends over 13 amino acids. The V gene's germline CDR1 is LGHNT and CDR2 FRNRAP. The CDR3 region is CASDTGLNQPQHF. The CDR3 DNA reads TGTGCTAGTGATACAGGGTTGAATCAGCCCCAGCATTTT.

This clonotype has at least ten counts. V usage is TRBV20-1 and J usage is TRBJ2-3, with 8 bases matching TRBD2. Germline CDR1 and CDR2: DFQATT and SNEGSKA (reference sequence). This CDR3 is built from 13 residues. V was clipped by 3 bases and J by 3 bases; unmatched bases: 2. CDR3 bases: TGCAGTGCTAGGGTAGCGGGGACAGATACGCAGTATTTT. It specifies CSARVAGTDTQYF.

In this sample, this clonotype turned up many times. The chain couples TRBV29-1 to TRBJ2-7, with a tentative D call TRBD2 (7 bases). This CDR3 is 14 amino acids long. The germline CDR1 and CDR2 sequences are SQVTM and ANQGSEA. V was trimmed by 4 bases and J by 5 bases, leaving 18 bases between them. CDR3 nucleotides: TGCAGCGTTGGGCTCGGGGGGCCTTTTGACGAGCAGTACTTC. Translation gives CSVGLGGPFDEQYF.

This clonotype came up many times. Written as DNA, the CDR3 is TGTGCCAGCAGCCAAGCTGCGGCAAACACTGAAGCTTTCTTT. Translating gives CASSQAAANTEAFF. V usage is TRBV3-1 and J usage is TRBJ1-1, with D unresolved. Germline loops: CDR1 LGHDT, CDR2 YNNKEL (reference sequence). The CDR3 runs to 14 residues. V gave up 1 base and J gave up 2 bases, with 8 bases separating them.

This clonotype was seen more than once but under ten times. This chain uses TRBV27 with TRBJ2-7, with TRBD1 matching 8 bases. V shed 5 bases, J shed 3 bases, and the junction held 9 bases outside the gene matches. CDR1 MNHEY and CDR2 SMNVEV come from the germline V gene (reference sequence). The CDR3 length is 15 residues. CDR3 DNA: TGTGCCAGCAGTCGAGGGGCCGGACAGGGCTACGAGCAGTACTTC. Translation: CASSRGAGQGYEQYF.

This clonotype has at least ten counts. The chain combines TRBV5-1 with TRBJ2-3; 8 positions match TRBD2. From germline, CDR1 is SGHRS and CDR2 YFSETQ. The CDR3 is made up of 17 amino acids. V trimming: 0 bases; J trimming: 0 bases; junction bases outside the gene matches: 6. Here the CDR3 reads CASSLGAGTRSTDTQYF. CDR3 nucleotides: TGCGCCAGCAGCTTGGGGGCCGGGACTAGGAGCACAGATACGCAGTATTTT.